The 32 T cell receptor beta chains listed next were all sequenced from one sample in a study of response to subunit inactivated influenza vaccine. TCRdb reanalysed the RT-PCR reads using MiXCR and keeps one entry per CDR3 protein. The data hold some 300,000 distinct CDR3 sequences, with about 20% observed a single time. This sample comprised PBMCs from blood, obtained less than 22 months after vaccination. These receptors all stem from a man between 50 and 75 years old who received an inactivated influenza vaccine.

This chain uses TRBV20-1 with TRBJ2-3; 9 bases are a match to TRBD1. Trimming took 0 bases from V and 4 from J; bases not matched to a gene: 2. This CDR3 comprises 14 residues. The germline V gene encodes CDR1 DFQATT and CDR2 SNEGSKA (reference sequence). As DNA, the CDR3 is TGCAGTGCTAGAGATCGGACAGGGGCAGATACGCAGTATTTT. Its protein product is CSARDRTGADTQYF.

The CDR3 region has the DNA TGTGCCAGCAGCGATGGGGACGGAAACTATGGCTACACCTTC. Its protein product is CASSDGDGNYGYTF. V is TRBV5-6 and J is TRBJ1-2; D is possibly TRBD1 (5 bases). The V end was cut by 4 bases, the J end by 2 bases, with 12 bases between. Per the germline V gene, CDR1 is SGHDT and CDR2 is YYEEEE. The CDR3 length is 14 residues.

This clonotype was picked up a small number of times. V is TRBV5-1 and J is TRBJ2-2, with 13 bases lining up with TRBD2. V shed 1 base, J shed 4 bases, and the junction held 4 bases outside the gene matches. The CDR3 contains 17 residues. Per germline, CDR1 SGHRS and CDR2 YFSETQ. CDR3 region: CASSLPRTSGSTGELFF. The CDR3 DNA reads TGCGCCAGCAGCTTGCCCCGGACTAGCGGGAGCACCGGGGAGCTGTTTTTT.

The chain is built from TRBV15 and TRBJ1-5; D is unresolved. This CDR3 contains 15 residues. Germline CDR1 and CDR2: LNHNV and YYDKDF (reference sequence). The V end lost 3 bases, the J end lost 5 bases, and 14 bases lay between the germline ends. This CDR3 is CATSSHHEGYQPQHF. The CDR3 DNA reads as TGTGCCACCAGCAGCCACCATGAAGGTTATCAGCCCCAGCATTTT.

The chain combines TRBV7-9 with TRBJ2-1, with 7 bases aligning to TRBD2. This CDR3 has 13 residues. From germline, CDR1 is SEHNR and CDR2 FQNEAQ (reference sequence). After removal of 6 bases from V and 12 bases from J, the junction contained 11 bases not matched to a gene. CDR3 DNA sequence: TGTGCCAGCAGGGAGACTAGCCGGCGGGGGCAGTTCTTC. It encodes CASRETSRRGQFF.

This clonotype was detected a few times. This chain's CDR3 is CSVRGSGYTF. CDR3 bases: TGCAGCGTTCGGGGTAGTGGCTACACCTTC. This rearrangement joins TRBV29-1 to TRBJ1-2; D gene unclear. The CDR3 runs 10 residues. V was cut by 5 bases and J by 7 bases, with 8 bases left in between. The germline V gene has CDR1 SQVTM and CDR2 ANQGSEA.

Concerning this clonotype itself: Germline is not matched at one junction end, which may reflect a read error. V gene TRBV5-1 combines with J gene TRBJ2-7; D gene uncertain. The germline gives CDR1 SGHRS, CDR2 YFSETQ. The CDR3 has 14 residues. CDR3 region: CATSPGDFSYEQYF. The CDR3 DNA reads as TGCGCCACCAGCCCTGGCGACTTTTCCTACGAGCAGTACTTC. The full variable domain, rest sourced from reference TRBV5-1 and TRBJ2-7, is KAGVTQTPRYLIKTRGQQVTLSCSPISGHRSVSWYQQTPGQGLQFLFEYFSETQRNKGNFPGRFSGRQFSNSRSEMNVSTLELGDSALYLCATSPGDFSYEQYFGPGTRLTVT.

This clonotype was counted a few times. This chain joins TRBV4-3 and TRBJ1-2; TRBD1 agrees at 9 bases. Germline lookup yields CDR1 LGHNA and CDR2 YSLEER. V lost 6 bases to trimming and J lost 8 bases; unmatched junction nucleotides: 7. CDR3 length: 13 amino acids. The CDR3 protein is CASSKTGGNGYTF. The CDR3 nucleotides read TGCGCCAGCAGTAAGACAGGGGGTAACGGCTACACCTTC.

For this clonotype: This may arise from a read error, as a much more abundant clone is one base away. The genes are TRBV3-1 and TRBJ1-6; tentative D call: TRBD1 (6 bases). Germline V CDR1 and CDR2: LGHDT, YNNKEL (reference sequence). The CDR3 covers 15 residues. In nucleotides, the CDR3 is TGTGCCTGCAGCCAAGGAGGACAGCCAAACTCACCCCTCCACTTT. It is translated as CACSQGGQPNSPLHF.

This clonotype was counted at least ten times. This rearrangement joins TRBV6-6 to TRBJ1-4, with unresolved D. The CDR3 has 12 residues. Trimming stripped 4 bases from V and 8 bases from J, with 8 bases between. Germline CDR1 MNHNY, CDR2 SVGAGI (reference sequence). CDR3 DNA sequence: TGTGCCAGCAGTTTCCCTGGGGAAAAACTGTTTTTT. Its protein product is CASSFPGEKLFF.

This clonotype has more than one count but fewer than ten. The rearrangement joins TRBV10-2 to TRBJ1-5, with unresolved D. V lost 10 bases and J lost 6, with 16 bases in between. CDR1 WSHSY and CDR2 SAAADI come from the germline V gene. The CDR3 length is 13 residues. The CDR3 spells CATALSEGQPQHF. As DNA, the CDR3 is TGCGCCACCGCCCTAAGCGAGGGTCAGCCCCAGCATTTT.

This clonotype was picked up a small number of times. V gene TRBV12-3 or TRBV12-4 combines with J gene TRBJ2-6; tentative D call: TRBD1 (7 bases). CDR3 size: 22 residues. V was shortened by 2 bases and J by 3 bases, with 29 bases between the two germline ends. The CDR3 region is CASSLTWWPFGGGGFGANVLTF. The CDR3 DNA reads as TGTGCCAGCAGTTTAACGTGGTGGCCCTTCGGAGGGGGCGGATTTGGGGCCAACGTCCTGACTTTC.

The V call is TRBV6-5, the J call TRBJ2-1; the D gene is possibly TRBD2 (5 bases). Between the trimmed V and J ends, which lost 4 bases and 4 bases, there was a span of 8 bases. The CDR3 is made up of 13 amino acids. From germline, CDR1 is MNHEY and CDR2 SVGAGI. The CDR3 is CASSFTGYNEQFF. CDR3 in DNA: TGTGCCAGCAGTTTTACGGGATACAATGAGCAGTTCTTC.

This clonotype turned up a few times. CDR3 nucleotides: TGTGCCAGCAGCGTACCGGGACCGAGTATAGCCGTCAATGAGCAGTTCTTC. This encodes CASSVPGPSIAVNEQFF. The V call is TRBV5-6, the J call TRBJ2-1; D may correspond to TRBD1 or TRBD2 (5 bases each). V shed 4 bases and J shed 6 bases, with 23 bases lying between them. CDR3 size: 17 residues. Germline CDR1 SGHDT, CDR2 YYEEEE. The whole variable domain, filled in from reference TRBV5-6 and TRBJ2-1, reads DAGVTQSPTHLIKTRGQQVTLRCSPKSGHDTVSWYQQALGQGPQFIFQYYEEEERQRGNFPDRFSGHQFPNYSSELNVNALLLGDSALYLCASSVPGPSIAVNEQFFGPGTRLTVL.

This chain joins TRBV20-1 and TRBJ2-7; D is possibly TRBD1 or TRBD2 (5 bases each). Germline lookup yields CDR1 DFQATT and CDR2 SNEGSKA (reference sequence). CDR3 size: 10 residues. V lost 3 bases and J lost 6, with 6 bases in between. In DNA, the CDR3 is TGCAGTGCTAGCGGGACCGAGCAGTACTTC. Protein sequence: CSASGTEQYF.

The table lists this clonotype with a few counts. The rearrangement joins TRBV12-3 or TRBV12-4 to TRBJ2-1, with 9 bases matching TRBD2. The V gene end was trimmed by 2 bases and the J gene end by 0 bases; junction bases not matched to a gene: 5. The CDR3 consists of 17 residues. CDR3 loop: CASSLMAGGSSYNEQFF. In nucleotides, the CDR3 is TGTGCCAGCAGTTTAATGGCGGGGGGGAGCTCCTACAATGAGCAGTTCTTC.

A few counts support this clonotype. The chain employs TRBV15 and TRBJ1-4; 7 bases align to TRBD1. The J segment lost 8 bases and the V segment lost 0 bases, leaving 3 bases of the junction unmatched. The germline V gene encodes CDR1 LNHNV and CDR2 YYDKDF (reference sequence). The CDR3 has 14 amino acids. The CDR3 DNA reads TGTGCCACCAGCAGAGAACAGGGGTTGGAAAAACTGTTTTTT. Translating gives CATSREQGLEKLFF.

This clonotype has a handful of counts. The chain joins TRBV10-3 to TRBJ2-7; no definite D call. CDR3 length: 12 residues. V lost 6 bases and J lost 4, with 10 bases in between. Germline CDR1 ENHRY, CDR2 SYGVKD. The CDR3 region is CAIRSDMYEQYF. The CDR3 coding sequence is TGTGCCATCAGGTCAGACATGTACGAGCAGTACTTC.

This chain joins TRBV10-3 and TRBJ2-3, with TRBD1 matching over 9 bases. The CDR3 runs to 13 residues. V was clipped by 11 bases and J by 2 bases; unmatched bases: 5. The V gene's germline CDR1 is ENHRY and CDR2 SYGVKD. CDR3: CAGRDRATDTQYF. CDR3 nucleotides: TGTGCCGGCCGGGACAGGGCCACAGATACGCAGTATTTT.

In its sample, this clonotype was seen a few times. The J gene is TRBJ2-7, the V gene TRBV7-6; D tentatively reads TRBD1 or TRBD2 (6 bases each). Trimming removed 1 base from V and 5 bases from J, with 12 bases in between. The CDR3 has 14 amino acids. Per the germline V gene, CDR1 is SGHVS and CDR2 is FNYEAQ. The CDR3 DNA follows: TGTGCCAGCAGCTTAGAACAGGGAGGCGACGAGCAGTACTTC. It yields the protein CASSLEQGGDEQYF. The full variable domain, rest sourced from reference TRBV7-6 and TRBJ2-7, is GAGVSQSPRYKVTKRGQDVALRCDPISGHVSLYWYRQALGQGPEFLTYFNYEAQQDKSGLPNDRFSAERPEGSISTLTIQRTEQRDSAMYRCASSLEQGGDEQYFGPGTRLTVT.

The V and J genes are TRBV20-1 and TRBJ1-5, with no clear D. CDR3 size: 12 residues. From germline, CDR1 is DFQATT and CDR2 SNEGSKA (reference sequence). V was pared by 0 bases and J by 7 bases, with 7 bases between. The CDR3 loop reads CSARDQEQPQHF. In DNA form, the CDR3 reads TGCAGTGCTAGAGATCAAGAACAGCCCCAGCATTTT.

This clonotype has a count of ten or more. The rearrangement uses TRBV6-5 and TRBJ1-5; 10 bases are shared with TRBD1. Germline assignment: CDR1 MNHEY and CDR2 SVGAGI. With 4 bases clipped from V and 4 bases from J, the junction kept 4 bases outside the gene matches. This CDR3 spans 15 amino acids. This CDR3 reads CASSSRQGANQPQHF. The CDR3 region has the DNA TGTGCCAGCAGTTCCAGACAGGGGGCGAATCAGCCCCAGCATTTT.

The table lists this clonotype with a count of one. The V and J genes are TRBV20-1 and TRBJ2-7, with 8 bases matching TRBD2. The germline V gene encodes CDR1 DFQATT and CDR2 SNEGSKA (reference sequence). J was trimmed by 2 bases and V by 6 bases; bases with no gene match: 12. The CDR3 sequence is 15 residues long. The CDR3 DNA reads TGCAGTGCCACGAGCTCTCAGCGGGGGACCTACGAGCAGTACTTC. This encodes CSATSSQRGTYEQYF.

The CDR3 region has the DNA TGTGCCAGCTCACCAACAGGGATAGCAACTAATGAAAAACTGTTTTTT. Translation gives CASSPTGIATNEKLFF. This chain links TRBV18 with TRBJ1-4, with a possible D match to TRBD1 (6 bases). Trimming removed 2 bases at V and 0 bases at J, with 10 bases between. The CDR3 length is 16 residues. Per the germline V gene, CDR1 is KGHSH and CDR2 is LQKENI.

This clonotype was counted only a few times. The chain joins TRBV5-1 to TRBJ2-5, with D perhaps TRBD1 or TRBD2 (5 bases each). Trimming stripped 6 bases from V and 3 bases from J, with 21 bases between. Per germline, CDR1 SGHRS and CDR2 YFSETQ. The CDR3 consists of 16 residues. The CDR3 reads CASTHRPGTQEETQYF. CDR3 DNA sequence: TGCGCCAGCACCCACAGGCCCGGGACGCAAGAAGAGACCCAGTACTTC. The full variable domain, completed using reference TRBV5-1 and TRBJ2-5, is KAGVTQTPRYLIKTRGQQVTLSCSPISGHRSVSWYQQTPGQGLQFLFEYFSETQRNKGNFPGRFSGRQFSNSRSEMNVSTLELGDSALYLCASTHRPGTQEETQYFGPGTRLLVL.

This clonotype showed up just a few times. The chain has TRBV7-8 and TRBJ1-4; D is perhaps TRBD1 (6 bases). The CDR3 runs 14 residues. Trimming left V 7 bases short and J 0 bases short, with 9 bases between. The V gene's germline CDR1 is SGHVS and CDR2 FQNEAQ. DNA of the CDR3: TGTGCCAGCAAATCAGGGGCAACTAATGAAAAACTGTTTTTT. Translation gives CASKSGATNEKLFF. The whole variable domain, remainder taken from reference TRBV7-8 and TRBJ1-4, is GAGVSQSPRYKVAKRGQDVALRCDPISGHVSLFWYQQALGQGPEFLTYFQNEAQLDKSGLPSDRFFAERPEGSVSTLKIQRTQQEDSAVYLCASKSGATNEKLFFGSGTQLSVL.

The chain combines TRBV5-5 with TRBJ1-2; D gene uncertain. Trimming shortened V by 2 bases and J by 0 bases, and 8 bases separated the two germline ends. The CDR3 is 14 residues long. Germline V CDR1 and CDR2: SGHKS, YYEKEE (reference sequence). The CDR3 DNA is TGTGCCAGCAGCTTTGTTACAGCTAACTATGGCTACACCTTC. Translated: CASSFVTANYGYTF.

CDR3 coding DNA: TGTGCCAGCTCACCTGGACACCCTAATACTAACTATGGCTACACCTTC. Residues: CASSPGHPNTNYGYTF. The gene calls are TRBV18 and TRBJ1-2, with D perhaps TRBD1 (5 bases). The CDR3 sequence is 16 residues long. V was cut by 3 bases and J by 0 bases, with 14 bases left in between. Germline values: CDR1 KGHSH, CDR2 LQKENI.

As DNA, the CDR3 is TGTGCCAGCAGCTTACAGGGAGTTCCCTATGGCTACACCTTC. Translation gives CASSLQGVPYGYTF. The V gene is TRBV7-9, the J gene TRBJ1-2, with a possible D match to TRBD1 (5 bases). CDR3 length: 14 residues. Trimming left V 2 bases short and J 4 bases short, with 11 bases between. Per the germline V gene, CDR1 is SEHNR and CDR2 is FQNEAQ (reference sequence).

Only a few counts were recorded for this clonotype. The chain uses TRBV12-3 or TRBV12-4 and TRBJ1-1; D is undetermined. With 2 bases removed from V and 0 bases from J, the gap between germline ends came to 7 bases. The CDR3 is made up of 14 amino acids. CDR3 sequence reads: CASSLWEMNTEAFF. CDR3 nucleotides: TGTGCCAGCAGTTTATGGGAAATGAACACTGAAGCTTTCTTT.

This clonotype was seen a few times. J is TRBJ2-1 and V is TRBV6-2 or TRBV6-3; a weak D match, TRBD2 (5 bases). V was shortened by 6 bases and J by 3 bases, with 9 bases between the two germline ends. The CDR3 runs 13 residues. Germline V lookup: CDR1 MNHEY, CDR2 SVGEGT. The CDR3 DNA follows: TGTGCCAGCAGCCTCGACTACTACAATGAGCAGTTCTTC. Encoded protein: CASSLDYYNEQFF.

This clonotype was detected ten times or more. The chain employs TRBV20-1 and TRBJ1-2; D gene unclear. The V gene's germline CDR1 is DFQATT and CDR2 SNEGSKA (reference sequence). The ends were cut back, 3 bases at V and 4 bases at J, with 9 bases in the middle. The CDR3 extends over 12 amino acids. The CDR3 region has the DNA TGCAGTGCTAGTGGCATACTCTATGGCTACACCTTC. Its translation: CSASGILYGYTF.